The sequence of this T cell receptor beta chain was determined in a study of T cells after posttransplantation cyclophosphamide. Produced via immunoSEQ multiplex PCR; TCRdb's table is partial and in-frame only. The sample presents fewer than 55,000 clones, none singletons. This clone was recorded many times. Its antigen is as yet unknown. V dropped 0 bases and J dropped 5; count of bases not matched to a gene: 4. The CDR3 sequence is 15 residues long. CDR1 SGDLS and CDR2 YYNGEE come from the germline V gene. Whole-study findings and limits: Tissue-infiltrating T cells from skin or gut overlapped little with blood T cells.

This TCR was sampled from a man between 35 and 55 years old in good health, CMV-negative, and a related stem cell transplant donor. Sequencing was performed on PBMCs. The rearrangement uses TRBV9 and TRBJ2-5; 10 bases agree with TRBD2. The CDR3 bases are TGTGCCAGCAGCGTAGGGCTAGCGGGAGCGGAGACCCAGTACTTC. Its translation: CASSVGLAGAETQYF.